This is a list of T cell receptor beta chains from one sample in a study of response to subunit inactivated influenza vaccine. Each CDR3 protein gets one entry after TCRdb re-called the RT-PCR reads with MiXCR. The sample records 400,000 to 650,000 distinct CDR3 sequences, 6.5% to 8% being singletons. Sample: PBMCs from blood, taken less than 25 months after vaccination. Receptors were obtained from a man between 45 and 75 years old who received an inactivated influenza vaccine. CDR3s include the opening cysteine and the closing phenylalanine or tryptophan. A D gene is named only where the DNA matches it firmly. Only some rows state a clone size, as once, few, many or a class for expanded clones.

TRBV4-3	.	TRBD1	TRBJ2-1	CASSHNQGDFYNEQFF	TGCGCCAGCAGCCATAATCAGGGGGATTTCTACAATGAGCAGTTCTTC
TRBV19	.	TRBD1	TRBJ1-5	CASDRGLGQPQHF	TGTGCCAGCGACAGGGGGCTAGGTCAGCCCCAGCATTTT
TRBV2	few	.	TRBJ2-7	CASGGRNEQYF	TGTGCCAGCGGGGGGCGGAACGAGCAGTACTTC
TRBV14	few	.	TRBJ2-1	CASSHRASSYNEQFF	TGTGCCAGCAGCCACAGGGCGAGCTCCTACAATGAGCAGTTCTTC
TRBV29-1	.	.	TRBJ2-2	CSFRLTRNTGELFF	TGCAGCTTTCGGCTGACTCGTAACACCGGGGAGCTGTTTTTT
TRBV7-6	.	TRBD1	TRBJ2-7	CASSLGTGWDEQYF	TGTGCCAGCAGCTTAGGGACAGGGTGGGACGAGCAGTACTTC
TRBV29-1	few	.	TRBJ2-1	CSVEKRNNEQFF	TGCAGCGTTGAAAAGCGGAACAATGAGCAGTTCTTC
TRBV12-3/TRBV12-4	.	TRBD2	TRBJ2-3	CASRAGGLTDTQYF	TGTGCCAGCCGAGCGGGGGGGCTCACAGATACGCAGTATTTT
TRBV29-1	many	.	TRBJ2-7	CSVFVPGSGKQYF	TGCAGCGTGTTCGTCCCCGGATCGGGAAAGCAGTACTTC
TRBV7-2	.	.	TRBJ1-6	CASSLVEGTGSPLHF	TGTGCCAGCAGCTTAGTTGAGGGGACGGGCTCACCCCTCCACTTT
TRBV5-1	.	.	TRBJ1-2	CASMPWTENNYGYTF	TGCGCCAGCATGCCCTGGACCGAAAATAACTATGGCTACACCTTC
TRBV29-1	few	.	TRBJ2-1	CSGLRDLSYNEQFF	TGCAGCGGCCTCAGGGACCTCTCCTACAATGAGCAGTTCTTC
TRBV20-1	.	.	TRBJ2-6	CSAKESGANVLTF	TGCAGTGCGAAGGAATCTGGGGCCAACGTCCTGACTTTC
TRBV5-5	many	TRBD1	TRBJ2-7	CASSLEYRGLVGNEQYF	TGTGCCAGCAGCTTAGAGTACAGGGGGCTGGTAGGGAACGAGCAGTACTTC
TRBV10-3	many	TRBD2	TRBJ2-7	CAISESPTSGREQYF	TGTGCCATCAGTGAGTCCCCGACTAGCGGGAGGGAGCAGTACTTC
TRBV7-2	.	.	TRBJ2-7	CASSLVVTSGSVQYF	TGTGCCAGCAGCTTAGTGGTCACCAGTGGTAGCGTGCAGTACTTC
TRBV7-7	.	.	TRBJ2-5	CASSPRVGSETQYF	TGTGCTAGCAGCCCCCGCGTTGGATCGGAGACCCAGTACTTC
TRBV27	many	TRBD1	TRBJ2-7	CASSARDRGSEQYF	TGTGCCAGCAGTGCCCGGGACAGGGGGTCCGAGCAGTACTTC
TRBV4-1	few	.	TRBJ2-1	CASSQEEARSFNEQFF	TGCGCCAGCAGCCAAGAAGAGGCTAGGAGCTTTAATGAGCAGTTCTTC
TRBV7-6	few	TRBD1	TRBJ2-1	CASSLARFWTGVDNEQFF	TGTGCCAGCAGCTTAGCGAGGTTTTGGACAGGGGTTGACAATGAGCAGTTCTTC
TRBV20-1	few	TRBD1	TRBJ1-2	CSARGLGQGNYGYTF	TGCAGTGCGCGGGGACTGGGACAGGGGAACTATGGCTACACCTTC
TRBV11-2	.	.	TRBJ2-3	CASSLDQGILTDTQYF	TGTGCCAGCAGCTTAGATCAAGGCATCCTCACAGATACGCAGTATTTT
TRBV5-1	many	.	TRBJ2-3	CASALLGGWSTDTQYF	TGCGCCAGCGCGCTCCTTGGAGGCTGGAGCACAGATACGCAGTATTTT
TRBV20-1	many	.	TRBJ1-4	CSARDGGGPNEKLFF	TGCAGTGCTAGAGATGGGGGGGGACCCAATGAAAAACTGTTTTTT
TRBV6-1	.	.	TRBJ2-3	CASSIRRPDTQYF	TGTGCCAGCAGTATTAGGCGTCCAGATACGCAGTATTTT
TRBV29-1	few	TRBD1	TRBJ1-1	CSTQGATEAFF	TGCAGCACCCAGGGGGCTACTGAAGCTTTCTTT
TRBV27	many	.	TRBJ1-1	CASSLSWNTEAFF	TGTGCCAGCAGTTTATCGTGGAACACTGAAGCTTTCTTT
TRBV12-3/TRBV12-4	.	.	TRBJ1-5	CASSLMGESQPQHF	TGTGCCAGCAGTTTAATGGGGGAAAGTCAGCCCCAGCATTTT
TRBV30	.	.	TRBJ1-1	CAWRSQDTEAFF	TGTGCCTGGAGGTCCCAGGACACTGAAGCTTTCTTT
TRBV6-2/TRBV6-3	few	.	TRBJ2-5	CASSYHTADDQETQYF	TGTGCCAGCAGTTACCACACCGCGGACGATCAAGAGACCCAGTACTTC
TRBV20-1	many	.	TRBJ2-7	CSARSIRDIYEQYF	TGCAGTGCTAGAAGTATCCGGGACATCTACGAGCAGTACTTC
TRBV7-2	few	TRBD2	TRBJ2-1	CASSLAESSGRPNEQFF	TGTGCCAGCAGCTTAGCGGAGTCAAGCGGGAGGCCAAATGAGCAGTTCTTC
TRBV12-3/TRBV12-4	.	.	TRBJ2-1	CASSFDVEQFF	TGTGCCAGCAGTTTTGACGTTGAGCAGTTCTTC
TRBV10-3	few	.	TRBJ2-4	CAISESTEGSRNIQYF	TGTGCCATCAGTGAGTCTACCGAGGGTTCAAGAAACATTCAGTACTTC
TRBV29-1	few	.	TRBJ2-5	CSVDVGETQYF	TGCAGCGTTGATGTAGGGGAGACCCAGTACTTC
TRBV29-1	few	.	TRBJ1-3	CSVEDPVWDGSDNTIYF	TGCAGCGTTGAAGATCCGGTTTGGGACGGATCTGATAACACCATATATTTT
TRBV20-1	many	.	TRBJ2-3	CSARLRDTQYF	TGCAGTGCTAGACTCCGAGATACGCAGTATTTT
TRBV5-1	many	.	TRBJ1-4	CASSLGGGAGTNEKLFF	TGCGCCAGCAGCTTGGGAGGAGGGGCCGGGACTAATGAAAAACTGTTTTTT
TRBV5-1	.	TRBD1	TRBJ2-1	CASSLVGQALQFF	TGCGCCAGCAGCTTGGTTGGACAGGCGTTGCAGTTCTTC
TRBV9	.	.	TRBJ1-1	CASSVKGRGTEAFF	TGTGCCAGCAGCGTAAAGGGTCGGGGCACTGAAGCTTTCTTT
TRBV12-3/TRBV12-4	many	TRBD1	TRBJ2-7	CASSLGRGPYEQYF	TGTGCCAGCAGTTTGGGCAGGGGGCCCTACGAGCAGTACTTC
TRBV2	.	.	TRBJ1-3	CASSEAGYGNTIYF	TGTGCCAGCAGTGAAGCAGGGTATGGAAACACCATATATTTT
TRBV5-1	few	.	TRBJ2-2	CASSPRRDDTGELFF	TGCGCCAGCAGCCCCCGCAGAGACGATACCGGGGAGCTGTTTTTT
TRBV11-2	few	TRBD1	TRBJ1-4	CASSLGGRTGEKLFF	TGTGCCAGCAGCTTAGGCGGACGGACAGGCGAAAAACTGTTTTTT
TRBV20-1	few	.	TRBJ2-3	CSARTAPHRIISTDTQYF	TGCAGTGCTAGAACAGCACCGCACAGGATCATTAGCACAGATACGCAGTATTTT
TRBV24-1	.	TRBD1	TRBJ2-5	CATPWTGVQETQYF	TGTGCCACCCCCTGGACAGGGGTCCAAGAGACCCAGTACTTC
TRBV20-1	.	.	TRBJ1-5	CSAISGRNQPQHF	TGCAGTGCTATATCCGGCAGGAATCAGCCCCAGCATTTT
TRBV6-1	.	TRBD1	TRBJ2-1	CASRPSMTGNREQFF	TGTGCCAGCAGACCGTCCATGACAGGGAATAGGGAGCAGTTCTTC
TRBV20-1	many	.	TRBJ2-7	CSARDSIGAGTYEQYF	TGCAGTGCTAGAGATTCGATCGGGGCAGGGACGTACGAGCAGTACTTC
TRBV29-1	many	.	TRBJ2-5	CSVPIGVAQTQYF	TGCAGCGTGCCAATCGGGGTCGCACAGACCCAGTACTTC
TRBV6-2/TRBV6-3	few	.	TRBJ1-5	CASRTNLKRGAGGNQPQHF	TGTGCCAGCAGAACTAACCTCAAACGAGGGGCAGGGGGCAATCAGCCCCAGCATTTT
TRBV15	.	TRBD1	TRBJ2-1	CATSRDRDRVYNEQFF	TGTGCCACCAGCAGAGACCGGGACAGGGTCTACAATGAGCAGTTCTTC
TRBV20-1	.	.	TRBJ2-1	CSATVATRSYNEQFF	TGCAGTGCTACAGTAGCGACTCGCTCCTACAATGAGCAGTTCTTC